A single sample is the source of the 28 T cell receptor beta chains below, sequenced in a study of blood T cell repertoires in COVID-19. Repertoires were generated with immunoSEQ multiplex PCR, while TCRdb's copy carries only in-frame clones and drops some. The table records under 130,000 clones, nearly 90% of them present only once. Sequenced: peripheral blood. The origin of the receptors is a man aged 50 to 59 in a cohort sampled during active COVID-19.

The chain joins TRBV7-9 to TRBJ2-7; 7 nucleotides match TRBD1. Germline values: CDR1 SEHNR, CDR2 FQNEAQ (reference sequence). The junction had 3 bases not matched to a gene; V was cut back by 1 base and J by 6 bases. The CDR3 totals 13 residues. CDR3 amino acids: CASSLVTGREQYF. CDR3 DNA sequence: TGTGCCAGCAGCTTAGTGACAGGGCGCGAGCAGTACTTC.

This CDR3 reads CASRRRAGESYNEQFF. In nucleotides, the CDR3 is TGCGCCAGCAGACGGAGGGCGGGGGAGAGCTACAATGAGCAGTTCTTC. This chain uses TRBV5-1 with TRBJ2-1; TRBD2 matches at 7 bases. The V gene end was trimmed by 5 bases and the J gene end by 3 bases; junction bases not matched to a gene: 11. The CDR3 extends over 16 amino acids. In germline, CDR1 is SGHRS, CDR2 YFSETQ.

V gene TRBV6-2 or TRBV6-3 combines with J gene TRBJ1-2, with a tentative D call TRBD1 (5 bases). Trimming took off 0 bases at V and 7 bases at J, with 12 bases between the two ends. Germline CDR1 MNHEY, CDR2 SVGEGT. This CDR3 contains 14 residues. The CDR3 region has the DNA TGTGCCAGCAGTTACTCGGGCAGGGCTGGTGGCTACACCTTC. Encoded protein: CASSYSGRAGGYTF.

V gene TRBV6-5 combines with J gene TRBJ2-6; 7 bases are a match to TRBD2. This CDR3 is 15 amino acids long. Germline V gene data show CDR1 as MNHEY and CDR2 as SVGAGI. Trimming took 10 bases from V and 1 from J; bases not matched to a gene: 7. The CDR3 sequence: CATGGIGSGANVLTF. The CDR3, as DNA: TGTGCCACCGGGGGGATAGGATCTGGGGCCAACGTCCTGACTTTC.

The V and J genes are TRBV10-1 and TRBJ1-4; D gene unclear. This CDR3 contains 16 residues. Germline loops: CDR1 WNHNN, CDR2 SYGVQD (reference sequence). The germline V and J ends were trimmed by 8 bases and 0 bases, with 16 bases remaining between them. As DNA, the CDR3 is TGCGCCAGCGGGTGCATACAGTGGGCAACTAATGAAAAACTGTTTTTT. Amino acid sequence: CASGCIQWATNEKLFF.

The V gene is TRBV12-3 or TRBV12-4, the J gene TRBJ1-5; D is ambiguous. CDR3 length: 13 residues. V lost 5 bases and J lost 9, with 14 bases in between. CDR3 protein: CASSINIGGPQHF. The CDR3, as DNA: TGTGCCAGCAGTATTAACATTGGAGGGCCCCAGCATTTT.

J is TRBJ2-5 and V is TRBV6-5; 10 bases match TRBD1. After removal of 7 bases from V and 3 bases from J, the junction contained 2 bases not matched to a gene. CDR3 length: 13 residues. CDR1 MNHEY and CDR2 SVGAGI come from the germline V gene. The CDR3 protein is CASTGTGEETQYF. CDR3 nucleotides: TGTGCCAGCACCGGGACAGGGGAAGAGACCCAGTACTTC.

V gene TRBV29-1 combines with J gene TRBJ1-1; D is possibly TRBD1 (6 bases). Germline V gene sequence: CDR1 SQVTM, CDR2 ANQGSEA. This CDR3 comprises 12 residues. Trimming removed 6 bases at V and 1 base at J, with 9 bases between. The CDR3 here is CSVRQENTEAFF. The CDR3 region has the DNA TGCAGCGTACGACAGGAGAACACTGAAGCTTTCTTT.

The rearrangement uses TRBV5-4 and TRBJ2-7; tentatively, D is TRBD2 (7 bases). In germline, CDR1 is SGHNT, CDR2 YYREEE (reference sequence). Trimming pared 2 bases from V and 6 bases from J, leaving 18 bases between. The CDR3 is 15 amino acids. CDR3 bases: TGTGCCAGCAGCTTAGAAATGGCGGGGGCCCGCGAGCAGTACTTC. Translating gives CASSLEMAGAREQYF.

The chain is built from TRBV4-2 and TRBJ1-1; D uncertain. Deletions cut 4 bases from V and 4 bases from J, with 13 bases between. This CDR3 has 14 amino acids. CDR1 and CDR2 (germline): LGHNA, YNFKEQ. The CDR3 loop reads CASSRPGGSTEAFF. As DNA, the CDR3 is TGTGCCAGCAGCCGGCCGGGAGGGAGCACTGAAGCTTTCTTT.

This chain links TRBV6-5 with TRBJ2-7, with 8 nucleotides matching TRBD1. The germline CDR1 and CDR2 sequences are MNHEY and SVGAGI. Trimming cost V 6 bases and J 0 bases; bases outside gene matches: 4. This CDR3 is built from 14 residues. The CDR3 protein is CASSPGQGSYEQYF. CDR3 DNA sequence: TGTGCCAGCAGCCCCGGACAGGGCTCCTACGAGCAGTACTTC.

The CDR3 DNA reads as TGTGCCAGCAGCCTTACGGGGGGTGGAAACACCATATATTTT. It codes for CASSLTGGGNTIYF. V is TRBV7-2 and J is TRBJ1-3; tentative D call: TRBD1 (5 bases). The CDR3 is 14 amino acids. Germline V lookup: CDR1 SGHTA, CDR2 FQGNSA. V was pared by 5 bases and J by 3 bases, with 11 bases between.

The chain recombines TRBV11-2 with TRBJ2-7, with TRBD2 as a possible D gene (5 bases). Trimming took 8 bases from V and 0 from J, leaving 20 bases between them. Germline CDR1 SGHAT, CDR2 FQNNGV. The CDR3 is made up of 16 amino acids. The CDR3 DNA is TGTGCCAGCCGGATTGGGTCCGTCGGGGACTCCTACGAGCAGTACTTC. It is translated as CASRIGSVGDSYEQYF.

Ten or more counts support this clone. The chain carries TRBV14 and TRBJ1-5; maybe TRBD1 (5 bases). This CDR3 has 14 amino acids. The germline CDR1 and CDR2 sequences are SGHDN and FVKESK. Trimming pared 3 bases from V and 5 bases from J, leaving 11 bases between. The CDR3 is CASSHQGRDQPQHF. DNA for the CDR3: TGTGCCAGCAGCCACCAGGGCCGGGATCAGCCCCAGCATTTT.

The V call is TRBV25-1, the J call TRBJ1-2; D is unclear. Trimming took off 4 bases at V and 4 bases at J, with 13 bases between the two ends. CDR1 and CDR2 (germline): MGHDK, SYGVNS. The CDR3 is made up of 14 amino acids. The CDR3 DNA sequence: TGTGCCAGCAGTGCCGTCGGAGCCAGCTATGGCTACACCTTC. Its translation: CASSAVGASYGYTF.

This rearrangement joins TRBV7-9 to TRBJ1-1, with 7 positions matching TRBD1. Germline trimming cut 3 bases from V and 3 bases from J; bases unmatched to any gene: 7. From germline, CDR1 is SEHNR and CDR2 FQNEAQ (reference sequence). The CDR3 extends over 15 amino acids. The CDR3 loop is CASSFSRGRDTEAFF. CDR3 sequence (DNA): TGTGCCAGCAGCTTCTCTAGGGGGCGCGACACTGAAGCTTTCTTT.

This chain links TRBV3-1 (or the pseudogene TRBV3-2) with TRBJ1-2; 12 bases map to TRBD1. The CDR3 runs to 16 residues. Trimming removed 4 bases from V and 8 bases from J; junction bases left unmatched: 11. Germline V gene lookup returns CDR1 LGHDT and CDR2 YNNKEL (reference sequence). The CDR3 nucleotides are TGTGCCAGCAGCCTCCGGGACAGGGGGCCTTGGATGGGCTACACCTTC. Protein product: CASSLRDRGPWMGYTF.

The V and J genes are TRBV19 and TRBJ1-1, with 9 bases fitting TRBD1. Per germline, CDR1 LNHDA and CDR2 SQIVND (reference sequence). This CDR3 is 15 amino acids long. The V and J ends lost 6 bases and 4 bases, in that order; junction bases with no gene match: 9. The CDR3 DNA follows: TGTGCCAGTAGCCAAGGACAGGGGTTAAGCACTGAAGCTTTCTTT. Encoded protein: CASSQGQGLSTEAFF.

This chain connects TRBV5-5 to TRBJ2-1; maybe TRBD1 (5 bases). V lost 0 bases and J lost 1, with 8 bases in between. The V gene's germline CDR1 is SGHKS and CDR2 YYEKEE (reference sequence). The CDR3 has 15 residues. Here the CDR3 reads CASSLDGASYNEQFF. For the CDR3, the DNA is TGTGCCAGCAGCTTGGATGGGGCTTCCTACAATGAGCAGTTCTTC. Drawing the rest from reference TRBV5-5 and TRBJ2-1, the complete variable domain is DAGVTQSPTHLIKTRGQQVTLRCSPISGHKSVSWYQQVLGQGPQFIFQYYEKEERGRGNFPDRFSARQFPNYSSELNVNALLLGDSALYLCASSLDGASYNEQFFGPGTRLTVL.

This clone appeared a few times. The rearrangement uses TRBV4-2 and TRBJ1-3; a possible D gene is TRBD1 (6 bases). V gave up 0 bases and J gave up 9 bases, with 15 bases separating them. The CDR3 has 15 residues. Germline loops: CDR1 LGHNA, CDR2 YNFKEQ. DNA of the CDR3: TGTGCCAGCAGCCAAGATAAGGCAGGGGTCGGCACCATATATTTT. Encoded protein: CASSQDKAGVGTIYF.

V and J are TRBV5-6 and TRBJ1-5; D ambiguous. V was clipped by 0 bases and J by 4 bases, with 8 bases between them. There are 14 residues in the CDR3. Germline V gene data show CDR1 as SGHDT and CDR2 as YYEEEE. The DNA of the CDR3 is TGTGCCAGCAGCTTGGGTCAAAAAAATCAGCCCCAGCATTTT. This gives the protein CASSLGQKNQPQHF.

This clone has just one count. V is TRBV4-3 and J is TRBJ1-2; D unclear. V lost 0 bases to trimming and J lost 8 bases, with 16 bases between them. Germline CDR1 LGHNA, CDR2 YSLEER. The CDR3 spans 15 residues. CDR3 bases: TGCGCCAGCAGCCAAGAACGTGGGAGGCCCCTGGGCTACACCTTC. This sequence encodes CASSQERGRPLGYTF.

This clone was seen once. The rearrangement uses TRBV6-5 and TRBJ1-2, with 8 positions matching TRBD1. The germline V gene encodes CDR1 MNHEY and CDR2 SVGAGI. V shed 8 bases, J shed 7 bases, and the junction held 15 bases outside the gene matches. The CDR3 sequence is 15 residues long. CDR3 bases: TGTGCCAGCGGATCTAACCAGGGGGCGGGTCGTGGCTACACCTTC. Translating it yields CASGSNQGAGRGYTF.

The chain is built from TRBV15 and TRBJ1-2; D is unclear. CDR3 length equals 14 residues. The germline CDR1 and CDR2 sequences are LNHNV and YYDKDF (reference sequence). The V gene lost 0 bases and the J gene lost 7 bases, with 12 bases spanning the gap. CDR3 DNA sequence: TGTGCCACCAGCAGAGATAGAGGGAAGGGTGGCTACACCTTC. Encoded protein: CATSRDRGKGGYTF.

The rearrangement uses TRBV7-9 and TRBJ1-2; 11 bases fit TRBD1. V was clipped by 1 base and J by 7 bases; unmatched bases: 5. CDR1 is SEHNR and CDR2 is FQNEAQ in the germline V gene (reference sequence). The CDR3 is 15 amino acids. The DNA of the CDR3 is TGTGCCAGCAGCTTAGAAGGACAGGGGGCGGCTGGCTACACCTTC. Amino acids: CASSLEGQGAAGYTF. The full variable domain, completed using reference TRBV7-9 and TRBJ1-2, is DTGVSQNPRHKITKRGQNVTFRCDPISEHNRLYWYRQTLGQGPEFLTYFQNEAQLEKSRLLSDRFSAERPKGSFSTLEIQRTEQGDSAMYLCASSLEGQGAAGYTFGSGTRLTVV.

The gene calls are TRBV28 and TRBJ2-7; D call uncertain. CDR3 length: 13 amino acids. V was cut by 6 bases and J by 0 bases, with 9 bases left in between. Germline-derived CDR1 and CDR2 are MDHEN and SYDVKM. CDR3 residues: CASSPPSSYEQYV. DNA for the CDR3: TGTGCCAGCAGCCCTCCTAGCTCCTACGAGCAGTACGTC.

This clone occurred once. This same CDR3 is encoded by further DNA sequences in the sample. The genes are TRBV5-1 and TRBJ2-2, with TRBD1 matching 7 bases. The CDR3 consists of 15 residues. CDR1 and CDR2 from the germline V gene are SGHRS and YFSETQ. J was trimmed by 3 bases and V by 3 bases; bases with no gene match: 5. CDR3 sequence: CASSSTGTDTGELFF. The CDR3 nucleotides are TGCGCCAGCAGCTCGACCGGGACAGACACCGGGGAGCTGTTTTTT.

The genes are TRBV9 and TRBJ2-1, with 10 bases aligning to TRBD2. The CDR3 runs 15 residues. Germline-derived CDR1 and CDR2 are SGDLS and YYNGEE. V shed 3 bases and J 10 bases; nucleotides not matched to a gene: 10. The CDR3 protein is CASSGTAGGLGEQFF. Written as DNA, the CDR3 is TGTGCCAGCAGCGGTACAGCGGGGGGGCTAGGCGAGCAGTTCTTC. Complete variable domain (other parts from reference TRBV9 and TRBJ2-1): DSGVTQTPKHLITATGQRVTLRCSPRSGDLSVYWYQQSLDQGLQFLIQYYNGEERAKGNILERFSAQQFPDLHSELNLSSLELGDSALYFCASSGTAGGLGEQFFGPGTRLTVL.